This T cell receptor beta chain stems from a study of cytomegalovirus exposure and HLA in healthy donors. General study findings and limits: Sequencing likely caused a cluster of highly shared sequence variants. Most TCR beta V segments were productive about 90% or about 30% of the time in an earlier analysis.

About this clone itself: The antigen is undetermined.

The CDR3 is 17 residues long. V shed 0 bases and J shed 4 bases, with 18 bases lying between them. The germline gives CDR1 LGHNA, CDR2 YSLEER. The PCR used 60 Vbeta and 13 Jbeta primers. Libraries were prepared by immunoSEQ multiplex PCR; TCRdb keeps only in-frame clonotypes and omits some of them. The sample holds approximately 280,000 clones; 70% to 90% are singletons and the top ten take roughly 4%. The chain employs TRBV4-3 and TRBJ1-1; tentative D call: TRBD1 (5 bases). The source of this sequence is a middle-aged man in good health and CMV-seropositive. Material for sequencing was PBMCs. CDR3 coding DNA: TGCGCCAGCAGCCAAGATGTGGCAGGGATAAAGACCACTGAAGCTTTCTTT. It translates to CASSQDVAGIKTTEAFF.